This is a list of T cell receptor beta chains from one sample in a study of CD8+ T cells in alopecia areata. Measured with immunoSEQ multiplex PCR; TCRdb has only the in-frame clones, and not every one. There are 120,000 or so clones in the sample; around two fifths occur only once, and 3.1% lies in the top ten. The sample consisted of CD4+ T cells sorted from blood. The receptors shown here come from a human donor with alopecia areata. The CDR3 runs from the conserved cysteine through the conserved F or W. A D gene is named only where the DNA matches it firmly. Only some rows state a clone size, as once, few, many or a class for expanded clones.

d_call	v_call	clone_size	j_call	cdr3_aa	cdr3_nt
NA	TRBV7-9	few	TRBJ2-1	CASSLVRMEQFF	TGTGCCAGCAGCTTAGTTCGGATGGAGCAGTTCTTC
NA	TRBV28	NA	TRBJ1-5	CASRLDRLQPQHF	TGTGCCAGCAGACTAGACAGGCTCCAGCCCCAGCATTTT
NA	TRBV29-1	NA	TRBJ1-2	CSGLLDNRRGYTF	TGCAGCGGACTTTTGGATAATAGGAGAGGCTACACCTTC
NA	TRBV29-1	NA	TRBJ2-4	CSVRTSGNGPYF	TGCAGCGTTCGGACATCAGGGAATGGACCGTACTTC
NA	TRBV2	few	TRBJ2-5	CASSPGQETQYF	TGTGCCAGCAGCCCCGGGCAGGAGACCCAGTACTTC
TRBD2	TRBV9	NA	TRBJ2-4	CASSPRGGALAKNIQYF	TGTGCCAGCAGCCCTCGGGGGGGAGCACTAGCCAAAAACATTCAGTACTTC
NA	TRBV11-2	NA	TRBJ1-5	CASSPGGRGIKPQHF	TGTGCCAGCAGCCCGGGTGGCAGGGGAATCAAACCCCAGCATTTT
NA	TRBV30	few	TRBJ2-1	CAWIDSLFYNEQFF	TGTGCCTGGATAGACAGCCTATTCTACAATGAGCAGTTCTTC
NA	TRBV28	few	TRBJ1-1	CASHHPRGNTEAFF	TGTGCCAGCCACCACCCCAGAGGAAACACTGAAGCTTTCTTT
NA	TRBV28	NA	TRBJ2-7	CASSPAGWSSYEQYF	TGTGCCAGCAGTCCCGCGGGCTGGAGCTCCTACGAGCAGTACTTC
TRBD1	TRBV18	NA	TRBJ2-1	CASSTQRGLNEQFF	TGTGCCAGCTCAACGCAAAGGGGGCTCAATGAGCAGTTCTTC
NA	TRBV14	NA	TRBJ2-6	CASSQGRDRGANVLTF	TGTGCCAGCAGCCAGGGCCGGGACCGTGGGGCCAACGTCCTGACTTTC
TRBD2	TRBV5-1	NA	TRBJ2-5	CASSMTSGADQETQYF	TGCGCCAGCAGCATGACTAGCGGGGCGGACCAAGAGACCCAGTACTTC
NA	TRBV29-1	few	TRBJ2-2	CSVSDYNTGELFF	TGCAGCGTTTCGGACTACAACACCGGGGAGCTGTTTTTT